These 20 T cell receptor beta chains originate from one sample sequenced in a study. Library preparation for bulk TCR sequencing followed a modified SMART protocol. TCRdb re-called the 5' RACE reads through MiXCR, storing one row per CDR3 protein. The data show 400 to 500 distinct CDR3 sequences, about 9% seen once. Sequencing used gluten tetramer+ CD4+ T cells from blood or duodenal biopsy (not recorded which); whether cultured is not recorded, obtained while untreated, on a gluten-free diet, or during gluten challenge (not recorded which). Receptors were obtained from a female donor with celiac disease.

This clonotype is deemed medium-sized. The chain uses TRBV5-1 and TRBJ2-1; 11 positions agree with TRBD2. Germline trimming cut 2 bases from V and 4 bases from J; bases unmatched to any gene: 2. CDR1 SGHRS and CDR2 YFSETQ come from the germline V gene. The CDR3 covers 15 residues. CDR3 bases: TGCGCCAGCAGCTTTAGCGGGGGGGGATACAATGAGCAGTTCTTC. Its translation: CASSFSGGGYNEQFF.

A word on this clonotype: This clone may be a read error of a much larger clone one base away. This chain connects TRBV7-8 to TRBJ1-2, with a tentative D call TRBD1 (5 bases). Germline CDR1 SGHVS, CDR2 FQNEAQ. The CDR3 has 13 residues. The CDR3 loop reads CANSLGQGAGYTF. In nucleotides, the CDR3 is TGTGCCAACAGCTTAGGGCAGGGTGCGGGCTACACCTTC.

This clonotype is classed as medium-sized. The V and J genes are TRBV7-2 and TRBJ1-6; 9 bases line up with TRBD1. Germline V gene lookup returns CDR1 SGHTA and CDR2 FQGNSA. The ends lost 5 bases at V and 10 bases at J; junction bases unmatched: 9. CDR3 length equals 15 residues. CDR3 nucleotide sequence: TGTGCCAGCAGCCACTTTAGGACAGGGGAATCACCCCTCCACTTT. Its protein product is CASSHFRTGESPLHF.

This clonotype qualifies as medium-sized. The chain has TRBV7-9 and TRBJ2-5; possible D gene TRBD2, 6 bases. The germline gives CDR1 SEHNR, CDR2 FQNEAQ (reference sequence). V gave up 5 bases and J gave up 1 base, with 11 bases separating them. The CDR3 extends over 14 amino acids. The CDR3 loop reads CASSPEGLQETQYF. The CDR3 nucleotides read TGTGCCAGCAGCCCGGAGGGACTCCAAGAGACCCAGTACTTC.

By sample share, this clonotype is large. The V gene is TRBV7-2, the J gene TRBJ2-5; D is unclear. Trimming cost V 5 bases and J 0 bases, with 4 bases left between them. The CDR3 is 12 amino acids. Germline CDR1 and CDR2: SGHTA and FQGNSA. The CDR3 DNA follows: TGTGCCAGCAGCCCGGACCAAGAGACCCAGTACTTC. Translation gives CASSPDQETQYF.

This clonotype appeared many times. The chain joins TRBV19 to TRBJ2-7, with TRBD1 matching over 7 bases. The CDR3 has 16 residues. CDR1 and CDR2 (germline): LNHDA, SQIVND (reference sequence). The V gene end was trimmed by 6 bases and the J gene end by 4 bases; junction bases not matched to a gene: 15. As DNA, the CDR3 is TGTGCCAGTAGCATTTTGTACCGGGACAGCGCTTACGAGCAGTACTTC. It yields the protein CASSILYRDSAYEQYF.

By its share, this clonotype is medium-sized (0.01 to 0.1%). The V gene is TRBV18, the J gene TRBJ2-1; possibly TRBD1 for D (6 bases). Trimming removed 6 bases at V and 9 bases at J, with 21 bases between. Germline lookup yields CDR1 KGHSH and CDR2 LQKENI. The CDR3 is 15 residues long. The CDR3 DNA reads as TGTGCCAGCTCCCCCCAACGACAGGCGTTTCTTGAGCAGTTCTTC. It specifies CASSPQRQAFLEQFF.

Judged by abundance, this clonotype is large. The chain carries TRBV7-2 and TRBJ2-3; D remains ambiguous. Germline values: CDR1 SGHTA, CDR2 FQGNSA. The ends were cut back, 5 bases at V and 6 bases at J, with 12 bases in the middle. The CDR3 runs 13 residues. The CDR3 sequence: CASSIRFGDTQYF. DNA of the CDR3: TGTGCCAGCAGCATACGGTTCGGCGATACGCAGTATTTT. Together with reference TRBV7-2 and TRBJ2-3, the CDR3 gives the full variable domain: GAGVSQSPSNKVTEKGKDVELRCDPISGHTALYWYRQSLGQGLEFLIYFQGNSAPDKSGLPSDRFSAERTGGSVSTLTIQRTQQEDSAVYLCASSIRFGDTQYFGPGTRLTVL.

By proportion, this clonotype is medium-sized. This chain connects TRBV7-3 to TRBJ1-5; tentative D call: TRBD1 (5 bases). Deletions cut 0 bases from V and 6 bases from J, with 12 bases between. The CDR3 covers 15 residues. Germline CDR1 reads SGHTA; CDR2 reads FQGTGA. DNA for the CDR3: TGTGCCAGCAGCTTAACTGGGACCCAGGGTCAGCCCCAGCATTTT. Translation gives CASSLTGTQGQPQHF.

The chain has TRBV7-2 and TRBJ2-3; 7 bases map to TRBD2. Germline trimming cut 6 bases from V and 6 bases from J; bases unmatched to any gene: 3. The CDR3 is 12 residues long. Germline V gives CDR1 SGHTA, CDR2 FQGNSA. CDR3 in DNA: TGTGCCAGCAGGCCCGGGGGGGATACGCAGTATTTT. Residues: CASRPGGDTQYF.

By share, this clonotype counts as medium-sized. This rearrangement joins TRBV12-3 or TRBV12-4 to TRBJ1-6, with D perhaps matching TRBD1 (6 bases). The CDR3 is 15 residues long. V gave up 5 bases and J gave up 9 bases, with 17 bases separating them. The CDR3 sequence is CASSPNTGLFSPLHF. CDR3 nucleotides: TGTGCCAGCAGTCCTAATACAGGGTTATTTTCACCCCTCCACTTT.

This clonotype is categorized as large. One end of the junction is discordant with germline, which a read error may explain. V is TRBV7-2 and J is TRBJ2-3, with 9 bases that match TRBD2. Germline-derived CDR1 and CDR2 are SGHTA and FQGNSA. This CDR3 is built from 14 residues. This CDR3 is CASSLAGLRDTQYF. The CDR3, as DNA: TGTGCCAGCAGCCTAGCGGGGCTTAGGGATACGCAGTATTTT. Based on the CDR3 plus reference TRBV7-2 and TRBJ2-3, the full variable domain is GAGVSQSPSNKVTEKGKDVELRCDPISGHTALYWYRQSLGQGLEFLIYFQGNSAPDKSGLPSDRFSAERTGGSVSTLTIQRTQQEDSAVYLCASSLAGLRDTQYFGPGTRLTVL.

By share, this clonotype ranks as medium-sized (0.01 to 0.1%). The V and J genes are TRBV4-2 and TRBJ2-2; 8 bases map to TRBD2. The germline V gene has CDR1 LGHNA and CDR2 YNFKEQ. The CDR3 has 17 amino acids. V gave up 0 bases and J gave up 5 bases; unmatched junction bases: 8. In DNA, the CDR3 is TGTGCCAGCAGCCAAGATCCGGTGCGGGAGGAAACCGGGGAGCTGTTTTTT. Protein: CASSQDPVREETGELFF.

In this sample, this clonotype is medium-sized. For the CDR3, the DNA is TGTGCCAGCAGGGGACGGCAGAACACTGAAGCTTTCTTT. It translates to CASRGRQNTEAFF. The chain carries TRBV6-2 or TRBV6-3 and TRBJ1-1; tentative D call: TRBD1 (5 bases). V lost 6 bases and J 1 base, leaving 9 bases between the germline ends. Germline CDR1 reads MNHEY; CDR2 reads SVGEGT. The CDR3 loop spans 13 amino acids.

This clonotype qualifies as large. The rearrangement uses TRBV11-1 and TRBJ2-3; D is unresolved. The CDR3 covers 14 residues. CDR1 is SGHAT and CDR2 is FQDESV in the germline V gene (reference sequence). Trimming took 3 bases from V and 5 from J, leaving 12 bases between them. The CDR3: CASSFAPSEDTQYF. Here the CDR3 DNA reads TGTGCCAGCAGCTTTGCCCCTTCGGAAGATACGCAGTATTTT.

In its sample, this clonotype is medium-sized. This chain connects TRBV6-2 or TRBV6-3 to TRBJ2-5; TRBD1 matches at 7 bases. V lost 6 bases to trimming and J lost 5 bases; unmatched junction nucleotides: 6. This CDR3 contains 13 residues. CDR1 MNHEY and CDR2 SVGEGT come from the germline V gene. The CDR3 sequence: CASRQGSLETQYF. The CDR3 DNA follows: TGTGCCAGCAGACAGGGGAGTCTGGAGACCCAGTACTTC.

This clonotype is large by share. CDR3 DNA: TGCGCCAGCAGCCAAGGGTCCGGGGGCAACGAGCAGTACTTC. This encodes CASSQGSGGNEQYF. The chain combines TRBV4-3 with TRBJ2-7; tentatively, D is TRBD1 or TRBD2 (6 bases each). Per the germline V gene, CDR1 is LGHNA and CDR2 is YSLEER. The CDR3 has 14 residues. Trimming took 1 base from V and 5 from J, leaving 12 bases between them.

By share of the sample, this clonotype is medium-sized (0.01 to 0.1%). The rearrangement uses TRBV19 and TRBJ2-2, with 7 bases that match TRBD1. CDR1 is LNHDA and CDR2 is SQIVND in the germline V gene (reference sequence). V lost 5 bases, J lost 6 bases, and 12 bases stayed unmatched. The CDR3 runs 16 residues. CDR3 in DNA: TGTGCCAGTAGTCCGAGGACAGGATGGGCCCCCGGGGAGCTGTTTTTT. It codes for CASSPRTGWAPGELFF.

Sample share makes this clonotype large. V gene TRBV24-1 combines with J gene TRBJ1-2, with no clear D. The V gene lost 5 bases and the J gene lost 8 bases, with 14 bases spanning the gap. The germline CDR1 and CDR2 sequences are KGHDR and SFDVKD. The CDR3 is 13 residues long. The DNA of the CDR3 is TGTGCCACCAGTGTGAGCTTTGGGATGGGCTACACCTTC. This gives the protein CATSVSFGMGYTF.

By sample fraction, this clonotype is large. The junction departs from the called germline gene at one end, perhaps through a read error. The chain links TRBV6-2 or TRBV6-3 to TRBJ2-7, with TRBD1 as a possible D gene (6 bases). Per germline, CDR1 MNHEY and CDR2 SVGEGT. The CDR3 loop spans 13 amino acids. The CDR3 region is CASSYNRESQTDF. As DNA, the CDR3 is TGTGCCAGCAGTTACAACAGGGAATCACAAACGGACTTC.